The 13 T cell receptor beta chains listed next were all sequenced from one sample in a study of blood T cell repertoires in COVID-19. The method was immunoSEQ multiplex PCR; TCRdb's version includes in-frame clones alone and lacks a portion of them. The table includes tens of thousands of clones, roughly 91% detected once. Sequenced sample: peripheral blood. These receptors originate from a human donor in a cohort sampled during active COVID-19.

The chain couples TRBV30 to TRBJ1-2; D uncertain. The germline CDR1 and CDR2 sequences are GTSNPN and SVGIG (reference sequence). The V end lost 0 bases, the J end lost 7 bases, and 9 bases lay between the germline ends. This CDR3 is 12 amino acids long. Here the CDR3 reads CAWSVRLGGYTF. CDR3 coding DNA: TGTGCCTGGAGTGTACGTCTAGGTGGCTACACCTTC.

The V gene is TRBV18, the J gene TRBJ2-1, with a tentative D call TRBD2 (5 bases). Germline V lookup: CDR1 KGHSH, CDR2 LQKENI. V shed 3 bases and J shed 8 bases, with 20 bases lying between them. CDR3 size: 16 residues. The CDR3 loop reads CASSPAPSVGVHEQFF. The CDR3 DNA reads as TGTGCCAGCTCACCCGCCCCTTCAGTCGGGGTTCATGAGCAGTTCTTC.

The chain employs TRBV2 and TRBJ2-1, with 9 bases fitting TRBD2. Germline V gives CDR1 SNHLY, CDR2 FYNNEI. There are 16 residues in the CDR3. Trimming cost V 7 bases and J 4 bases; bases outside gene matches: 11. This CDR3 reads CASISDAGGPYNEQFF. Here the CDR3 DNA reads TGTGCCAGCATCTCCGACGCGGGAGGGCCGTACAATGAGCAGTTCTTC.

This clone was seen only once. The gene calls are TRBV2 and TRBJ2-5, with D maybe TRBD2 (6 bases). CDR3 size: 11 residues. Between the trimmed V and J ends, which lost 6 bases and 4 bases, there was a span of 6 bases. Per the germline V gene, CDR1 is SNHLY and CDR2 is FYNNEI. In DNA form, the CDR3 reads TGTGCCAGCAGAGCGGGAGAGACCCAGTACTTC. Residues: CASRAGETQYF.

This chain links TRBV28 with TRBJ1-1, with 7 nucleotides matching TRBD1. The germline gives CDR1 MDHEN, CDR2 SYDVKM. CDR3 length: 13 amino acids. After removal of 8 bases from V and 2 bases from J, the junction contained 5 bases not matched to a gene. CDR3 coding DNA: TGTGCCAGCCGGGACAGACTTAACACTGAAGCTTTCTTT. Translation gives CASRDRLNTEAFF.

The V call is TRBV6-5, the J call TRBJ2-5, with a tentative D call TRBD1 (5 bases). Germline CDR1 reads MNHEY; CDR2 reads SVGAGI. V lost 6 bases, J lost 2 bases, and 16 bases lay in between. The CDR3 sequence is 15 residues long. CDR3 protein: CASRDNGLKQETQYF. CDR3 in DNA: TGTGCCAGCAGGGACAACGGGTTGAAACAAGAGACCCAGTACTTC.

V and J are TRBV2 and TRBJ2-5; 8 bases match TRBD1. Unmatched junction bases numbered 4, after V lost 5 bases and J lost 2 bases. The length of the CDR3 is 14 residues. CDR1 is SNHLY and CDR2 is FYNNEI in the germline V gene. CDR3 sequence (DNA): TGTGCCAGCAGTCGGGACAGGCAACAAGAGACCCAGTACTTC. It specifies CASSRDRQQETQYF.

V usage is TRBV7-8 and J usage is TRBJ2-3; a weak D match, TRBD2 (5 bases). Germline V gene data show CDR1 as SGHVS and CDR2 as FQNEAQ. Trimming removed 5 bases at V and 5 bases at J, with 20 bases between. This CDR3 contains 16 residues. CDR3 residues: CASSAPIRAGGDTQYF. Written as DNA, the CDR3 is TGTGCCAGCAGCGCCCCGATTAGGGCGGGTGGAGATACGCAGTATTTT.

On this clone itself: One junction end does not reproduce the germline sequence, and a read error may be involved. This rearrangement joins TRBV7-3 to TRBJ1-2, with no clear D. CDR3 length: 13 amino acids. Germline values: CDR1 SGHTA, CDR2 FQGTGA. Here the CDR3 reads CASSLTAAEGYIF. The CDR3 DNA sequence: TGTGCCAGCAGCTTAACGGCGGCGGAAGGCTACATCTTC.

In DNA form, the CDR3 reads TGTGCCGTCGAGCCTAGCGGGAGATACGAGCAGTACGTC. It is translated as CAVEPSGRYEQYV. V gene TRBV6-5 combines with J gene TRBJ2-7, with 10 nucleotides matching TRBD2. Trimming at V came to 11 bases and at J to 4 bases, leaving 8 bases not matched to a gene. This CDR3 is 13 amino acids long. Germline values: CDR1 MNHEY, CDR2 SVGAGI.

V gene TRBV7-8 combines with J gene TRBJ2-1, with a tentative D call TRBD2 (6 bases). Trimming took 3 bases from V and 9 from J, leaving 15 bases between them. This CDR3 spans 14 amino acids. Germline CDR1 reads SGHVS; CDR2 reads FQNEAQ. DNA of the CDR3: TGTGCCAGCAGCTTGACGACTCCCGGGGGTGAGCAGTTCTTC. Encoded protein: CASSLTTPGGEQFF.

The sample holds one count of this clone. The V and J genes are TRBV11-3 and TRBJ2-3; 8 nucleotides match TRBD1. This CDR3 is 16 amino acids long. CDR1 and CDR2 (germline): SGHNT, YENEEA. After removal of 2 bases from V and 3 bases from J, the junction contained 7 bases not matched to a gene. The CDR3 DNA reads as TGTGCCAGCAGCTTAAGGGGACAGGAAGGTACAGATACGCAGTATTTT. The encoded protein is CASSLRGQEGTDTQYF. Full variable domain (remainder filled in from reference TRBV11-3 and TRBJ2-3): EAGVVQSPRYKIIEKKQPVAFWCNPISGHNTLYWYLQNLGQGPELLIRYENEEAVDDSQLPKDRFSAERLKGVDSTLKIQPAELGDSAVYLCASSLRGQEGTDTQYFGPGTRLTVL.

The genes are TRBV11-3 and TRBJ2-2; 7 bases map to TRBD2. J lost 6 bases, V lost 3 bases, and 7 bases had no gene match. The CDR3 has 15 amino acids. Germline CDR1 SGHNT, CDR2 YENEEA. The CDR3 region has the DNA TGTGCCAGCAGCTTGCTAGCGGCCAGATCCGGGGAGCTGTTTTTT. It is translated as CASSLLAARSGELFF.